This record looks at one T cell receptor beta chain sequence and its context. Its binding antigen is unknown. It has no much larger one-base neighbor in the sample; base qualities were not kept. The data were obtained in a study of shared clonotypes between healthy human individuals (TCRdb year 2020). As for the study more broadly: The cohort included three men and a couple of women between 18 and 49 years of age. For each donor, CD4 naive and CD4 memory were each run on three plates, CD8 naive on two plates, and CD8 memory on one plate. To estimate repertoire size and how much clonotypes are shared between individuals, the study performed deep sequencing of blood TCR repertoires from about 5 healthy adults. To increase sequencing depth and limit assay-specific biases, TCR repertoire library preparation and sequencing were carried out by different laboratories using diverse techniques. Per donor, leukapheresis produced somewhere between about 0.8 and 9 billion PBMCs. Beyond this particular receptor, the publication reports: Naive subsets generally had larger estimated clonotype richness than memory subsets. Rarefaction of sorted-subset datasets indicated incomplete sequencing despite the large sequencing depth. Sampling was restricted to blood, and TCR repertoires in tissues likely differ from the TCR repertoires found in blood. Pairwise subsampling indicated that sequencing depth was expected to affect the degree of clonotype sharing among donors. Across a few donors, roughly 5.4% of naive CD4, 3.5% of naive CD8, under 2.5% of memory CD4, and roughly 0.4% of memory CD8 clonotypes were shared. The small number of donors limited the genetic and exposure-history diversity represented. Clonotypes shared by all four sorted-subset donors showed higher generation probabilities than non-shared clonotypes.

CDR1 and CDR2 are drawn from the germline V gene (reference sequence): SGHNT, YYREEE. The germline ends are 11 bases apart after V is trimmed by 4 bases and J by 9 bases. There are 12 amino acids in the CDR3, from cysteine to phenylalanine inclusive. This entry keeps only the CDR3 DNA: 36 bases, framed from base 1. Using the deep immunoSEQ assay, multiplex PCR amplified TCR CDR3 regions from genomic DNA. Extracted genomic DNA from each cell subset was spread evenly across all wells of several immunoSEQ 96-well plates, with each plate serving as a replicate. Each replicate PCR for sorted subsets received 200 ng genomic DNA, equal to about 30,000 T cell genomes. The purified libraries were quantified using a Qubit 3.0 fluorometer, sized with a Bioanalyzer 2100, and then quantified again using the KAPA Library Quantification kit. Every immunoSEQ 96-well plate was sequenced on a dedicated single-read 150-cycle Illumina NextSeq 550 flow cell. In the authors' own workflow: Because the immunoSEQ output included only junctional sequences and no quality scores, the filtering could not be the same as the filtering used for full-length reads. To assign V/J genes and CDR3, sequences were annotated using PyIR, a Python wrapper for IgBLAST v1.9, with IMGT germline references. Reads were removed for weak V/J assignments (E-value above 1e-6), missing CDR3, stop codons, out-of-frame junctions, or ambiguous translated residues. V3J clonotypes were defined as sequences sharing an identical inferred V gene, J gene, and CDR3 amino acid sequence. The percentage overlap between two repertoires was calculated by dividing the number of shared unique clonotypes by the size of the smaller repertoire. Richness of each repertoire was evaluated using RTK rarefaction, the Chao1 estimator, and Recon v2.1 estimates of unobserved clonotypes. Generation probabilities for all TCRbeta clonotypes obtained by the gDNA method from several donors were computed using OLGA. TCRdb's version of the immuneACCESS table is confined to in-frame rearrangements and falls short of the full clone set. An unresolved V gene accounts for under half of the shortfall where checked; the remainder is of unknown origin. V and J calls and clone size are as listed in that table; D and trimming were resolved from the DNA. For this sample there are about 2.1 million clones; about 94% appear just once. The ten largest account for around 1.7% of the sample.

CD8 naive samples were obtained by positive selection for CCR7 among CD45RO-negative cells, yielding a CD45RA+CCR7+ population from which TemRA cells were excluded. The donors were healthy, HIV-negative adults with no recently reported acute infections or vaccinations. All donors were Caucasian adults living in Nashville, Tennessee, USA. Blood was obtained by leukapheresis, after which PBMCs were separated by Ficoll-Histopaque density gradient centrifugation and cryopreserved in liquid nitrogen vapor phase. Purity and quantity of every magnetically sorted T cell population were checked by analytical flow cytometry. Each sorted fraction had its genomic DNA isolated and then quantified by UV absorbance on a Nanodrop 2000c.

This receptor was obtained from a man aged 18-30 years in good health. Some clones in this sample may be carry-over from other donors' samples. Recombination connected TRBV5-4 to TRBJ1-3; possibly the D gene is TRBD1, per 5 matching bases. Input material: naive CD8+ T cells from PBMCs. The intended sense of this specimen's cell subset or site label: CD45RA+CCR7+. The DNA sequence is given as TGTGCCAGCAGCCCCGACAGACTCACCATATATTTT. Its protein is CASSPDRLTIYF.